These 6 T cell receptor beta chains were all obtained from the same sample, sequenced in a study of read filtering for tumor transcriptome and immune sequencing. Molecular barcoded adaptors covering alpha/delta and beta/gamma chains were used on roughly 400 ng RNA. In TCRdb, the reads were re-called with MiXCR into one record per CDR3 protein. The table records roughly 68,000 distinct CDR3 sequences, about 15% of them present only once. Specimen: a population of CD138-negative cells sorted from bone marrow. These receptors were taken from a donor at least 40 years old with multiple myeloma.

This clonotype has at least ten counts. This chain connects TRBV7-8 to TRBJ1-1; 7 bases match TRBD1. This CDR3 region has 17 residues. The V gene end was trimmed by 5 bases and the J gene end by 0 bases; junction bases not matched to a gene: 12. Looked up from germline, CDR1 is SGHVS and CDR2 is FQNEAQ. CDR3 sequence (DNA): TGTGCCAGCAGCGCGCGACAGGGATCAGGGATGAACACTGAAGCTTTCTTT. Protein: CASSARQGSGMNTEAFF.

This clonotype was counted ten times or more. The chain has TRBV30 and TRBJ1-1; 7 bases are shared with TRBD1. The V segment lost 2 bases and the J segment 7 bases; nucleotides outside the gene matches: 4. In germline, CDR1 is GTSNPN, CDR2 SVGIG (reference sequence). This CDR3 has 12 amino acids. The CDR3 is CAWSIRDSEAFF. CDR3 nucleotide sequence: TGTGCCTGGAGTATACGGGACAGTGAAGCTTTCTTT. The full variable domain, its missing parts supplied by reference TRBV30 and TRBJ1-1, is SQTIHQWPATLVQPVGSPLSLECTVEGTSNPNLYWYRQAAGRGLQLLFYSVGIGQISSEVPQNLSASRPQDRQFILSSKKLLLSDSGFYLCAWSIRDSEAFFGQGTRLTVV.

At least ten counts were recorded for this clonotype. This chain connects TRBV12-3 or TRBV12-4 to TRBJ1-5; D is unclear. Deletions cut 5 bases from V and 6 bases from J, with 8 bases between. CDR3 length equals 12 residues. CDR3 coding DNA: TGTGCCAGCAGTGACCCGGGTCAGCCCCAGCATTTT. Protein: CASSDPGQPQHF.

This clonotype was observed many times. The chain joins TRBV15 to TRBJ2-6; possible D gene TRBD1, 6 bases. This CDR3 contains 15 residues. V was clipped by 5 bases and J by 4 bases, with 12 bases between them. Germline assignment: CDR1 LNHNV and CDR2 YYDKDF (reference sequence). CDR3 sequence reads: CATSGWGTGANVLTF. In DNA, the CDR3 is TGTGCCACCAGCGGATGGGGGACAGGGGCCAACGTCCTGACTTTC. Using reference TRBV15 and TRBJ2-6 for the parts outside the CDR3, the full variable domain is DAMVIQNPRYQVTQFGKPVTLSCSQTLNHNVMYWYQQKSSQAPKLLFHYYDKDFNNEADTPDNFQSRRPNTSFCFLDIRSPGLGDTAMYLCATSGWGTGANVLTFGAGSRLTVL.

The chain links TRBV3-1 to TRBJ2-7, with D perhaps matching TRBD2 (6 bases). CDR1 is LGHDT and CDR2 is YNNKEL in the germline V gene (reference sequence). Trimming took 4 bases from V and 2 from J, leaving 18 bases between them. This CDR3 spans 16 amino acids. The CDR3 bases are TGTGCCAGCAGCCCACGGAGGGGCGAACAGACCTACGAGCAGTACTTC. It codes for CASSPRRGEQTYEQYF.

The rearrangement joins TRBV11-2 to TRBJ2-3; unclear D gene. The CDR3 covers 15 residues. V gave up 5 bases and J gave up 3 bases, with 15 bases separating them. Germline V gene lookup returns CDR1 SGHAT and CDR2 FQNNGV. CDR3 bases: TGTGCCAGCAGCGAGAGGTCTCCGCGAACAGATACGCAGTATTTT. Translating it yields CASSERSPRTDTQYF.